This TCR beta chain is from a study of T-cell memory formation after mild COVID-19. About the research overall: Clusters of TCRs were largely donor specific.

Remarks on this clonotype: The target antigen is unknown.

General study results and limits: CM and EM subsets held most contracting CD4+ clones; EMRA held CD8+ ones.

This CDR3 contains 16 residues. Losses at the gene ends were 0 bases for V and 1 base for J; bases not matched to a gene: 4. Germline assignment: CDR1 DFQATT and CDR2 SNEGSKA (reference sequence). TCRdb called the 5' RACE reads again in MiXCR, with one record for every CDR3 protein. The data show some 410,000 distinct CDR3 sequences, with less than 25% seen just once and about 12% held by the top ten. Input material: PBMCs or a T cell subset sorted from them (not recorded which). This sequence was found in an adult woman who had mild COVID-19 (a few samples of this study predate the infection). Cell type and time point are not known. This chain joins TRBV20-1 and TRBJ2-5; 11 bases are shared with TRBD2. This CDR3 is CSARDVLAGVQETQYF. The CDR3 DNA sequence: TGCAGTGCTAGAGATGTACTAGCGGGGGTCCAAGAGACCCAGTACTTC.